The 20 T cell receptor beta chains in this list originate from one sample, sequenced in a study of blood T cell repertoires in COVID-19. Method: immunoSEQ multiplex PCR; TCRdb's copy keeps in-frame clones and lacks some. The repertoire consists of about 150,000 clones, with about 79% occurring once and the leading ten covering over 8%. The sequenced sample consisted of peripheral blood. Source of these receptors: a woman between 50 and 59 years old with acute or convalescent COVID-19.

The gene calls are TRBV18 and TRBJ2-5; no firm D call. The CDR3 runs to 15 residues. Germline V CDR1 and CDR2: KGHSH, LQKENI. With 2 bases removed from V and 4 bases from J, the gap between germline ends came to 14 bases. The CDR3 sequence: CASSPDFGYPETQYF. For the CDR3, the DNA is TGTGCCAGCTCACCAGATTTCGGGTACCCAGAGACCCAGTACTTC.

The sample holds a few counts of this clone. V is TRBV6-5 and J is TRBJ2-7; D may be TRBD1 (6 bases). The germline V gene has CDR1 MNHEY and CDR2 SVGAGI. The CDR3 length is 14 residues. Trimming pared 8 bases from V and 0 bases from J, leaving 14 bases between. Here the CDR3 reads CASSRGRGSYEQYF. For the CDR3, the DNA is TGTGCCAGCTCACGGGGCAGGGGCTCCTACGAGCAGTACTTC.

The gene calls are TRBV7-8 and TRBJ1-6; no definite D call. V lost 4 bases, J lost 10 bases, and 23 bases lay in between. Germline CDR1 is SGHVS and CDR2 is FQNEAQ. This CDR3 comprises 17 residues. The CDR3 DNA is TGTGCCAGCAGCTCCCAGAGACGGGAGCTATCGACATCACCCCTCCACTTT. Encoded protein: CASSSQRRELSTSPLHF.

The chain uses TRBV7-8 and TRBJ2-2, with TRBD1 matching 10 bases. The length of the CDR3 is 15 residues. Germline V gene data show CDR1 as SGHVS and CDR2 as FQNEAQ. J lost 3 bases, V lost 7 bases, and 5 bases had no gene match. The CDR3 region is CASMGGQGYTGELFF. In nucleotides, the CDR3 is TGTGCCAGCATGGGGGGACAGGGGTACACCGGGGAGCTGTTTTTT.

This clone came up many times. This chain uses TRBV18 with TRBJ2-4, with TRBD2 matching 9 bases. The junction had 6 bases not matched to a gene; V was cut back by 6 bases and J by 6 bases. The CDR3 sequence is 14 residues long. Germline lookup yields CDR1 KGHSH and CDR2 LQKENI. The CDR3 nucleotides read TGTGCCAGCTCCCTTCTAGCGGGACCAAACATTCAGTACTTC. This gives the protein CASSLLAGPNIQYF.

The rearrangement uses TRBV19 and TRBJ2-5; 7 nucleotides line up with TRBD1. The CDR3 runs to 14 residues. The germline V gene encodes CDR1 LNHDA and CDR2 SQIVND (reference sequence). V dropped 7 bases and J dropped 6; count of bases not matched to a gene: 11. The CDR3 coding sequence is TGTGCCAGTACCCCTCCGACAGGGCAGAAGACCCAGTACTTC. Residues: CASTPPTGQKTQYF.

This chain uses TRBV5-4 with TRBJ1-5; 10 bases match TRBD1. CDR1 SGHNT and CDR2 YYREEE come from the germline V gene (reference sequence). The CDR3 contains 15 residues. Trimming took 5 bases from V and 7 from J; bases not matched to a gene: 9. CDR3 region: CASSFDRGPRQPQHF. The CDR3 DNA is TGTGCCAGCAGTTTCGACAGGGGGCCTCGACAGCCCCAGCATTTT.

CDR3 loop: CASSQGTSGYSYEQYF. The DNA of the CDR3 is TGCGCCAGCAGCCAGGGGACTAGCGGCTACTCCTACGAGCAGTACTTC. This sequence joins TRBV4-1 and TRBJ2-7; 11 bases map to TRBD2. CDR1 is MGHRA and CDR2 is YSYEKL in the germline V gene. Trimming cost V 3 bases and J 0 bases; bases outside gene matches: 4. The CDR3 consists of 16 residues.

The chain recombines TRBV7-7 with TRBJ2-3; 8 bases fit TRBD1. Trimming took 1 base from V and 4 from J; bases not matched to a gene: 1. The CDR3 loop spans 14 amino acids. Germline V lookup: CDR1 SSHAT, CDR2 FNYEAQ (reference sequence). Here the CDR3 DNA reads TGTGCCAGCAGCTTAGGGGGACAGGCAGATACGCAGTATTTT. This gives the protein CASSLGGQADTQYF.

This clone was recorded only once. V and J are TRBV6-2 or TRBV6-3 and TRBJ2-1; the D gene is possibly TRBD2 (6 bases). The CDR3 covers 16 residues. The germline gives CDR1 MNHEY, CDR2 SVGEGT. Trimming stripped 5 bases from V and 5 bases from J, with 19 bases between. Here the CDR3 reads CASSQRPGLPNNEQFF. CDR3 nucleotide sequence: TGTGCCAGCAGTCAGAGACCGGGACTTCCGAACAATGAGCAGTTCTTC.

The chain recombines TRBV27 with TRBJ1-6; 9 bases align to TRBD1. The CDR3 totals 14 residues. The germline CDR1 and CDR2 sequences are MNHEY and SMNVEV (reference sequence). Trimming at V came to 6 bases and at J to 7 bases, leaving 4 bases not matched to a gene. CDR3 residues: CASRTGQGNSPLHF. As DNA, the CDR3 is TGTGCCAGCAGGACAGGACAGGGGAATTCACCCCTCCACTTT.

The chain joins TRBV4-2 to TRBJ1-6; 7 nucleotides agree with TRBD1. This CDR3 spans 14 amino acids. In germline, CDR1 is LGHNA, CDR2 YNFKEQ. V dropped 0 bases and J dropped 12; count of bases not matched to a gene: 5. The CDR3 DNA reads TGTGCCAGCAGCCAAGAAAGGGGGCGCGGACCCCTCCACTTT. Protein sequence: CASSQERGRGPLHF.

V usage is TRBV7-2 and J usage is TRBJ1-6, with no clear D. The CDR3 is made up of 14 amino acids. V gave up 6 bases and J gave up 7 bases, with 13 bases separating them. In germline, CDR1 is SGHTA, CDR2 FQGNSA. The DNA of the CDR3 is TGTGCCAGCAGATACAGAACAGAGAATTCACCCCTCCACTTT. Amino acids: CASRYRTENSPLHF.

The chain has TRBV29-1 and TRBJ2-1, with 7 bases that match TRBD2. CDR1 is SQVTM and CDR2 is ANQGSEA in the germline V gene. The CDR3 extends over 16 amino acids. J was trimmed by 2 bases and V by 6 bases; bases with no gene match: 13. CDR3 coding DNA: TGCAGCGTACTCACCCGCGGGGGTCTTACCTACAATGAGCAGTTCTTC. Amino acids: CSVLTRGGLTYNEQFF.

The chain carries TRBV7-9 and TRBJ2-1; TRBD2 matches 10 bases. J lost 10 bases, V lost 3 bases, and 3 bases had no gene match. This CDR3 has 13 amino acids. Germline V gives CDR1 SEHNR, CDR2 FQNEAQ (reference sequence). This CDR3 is CASSFWTSGEQFF. The CDR3, as DNA: TGTGCCAGCAGCTTCTGGACTAGCGGCGAGCAGTTCTTC.

The V gene is TRBV9, the J gene TRBJ2-7; D is possibly TRBD2 (5 bases). The V end lost 0 bases, the J end lost 0 bases, and 10 bases lay between the germline ends. This CDR3 is 15 amino acids long. Germline loops: CDR1 SGDLS, CDR2 YYNGEE. The CDR3, as DNA: TGTGCCAGCAGCGTAGAAAGCGGATACTCCTACGAGCAGTACTTC. Residues: CASSVESGYSYEQYF.

V usage is TRBV6-6 and J usage is TRBJ2-3; 7 bases agree with TRBD1. The CDR3 extends over 20 amino acids. The J segment lost 2 bases and the V segment lost 5 bases, leaving 22 bases of the junction unmatched. CDR1 is MNHNY, CDR2 SVGAGI, per germline (reference sequence). This CDR3 reads CASSLTHPWTGRGSTDTQYF. Written as DNA, the CDR3 is TGTGCCAGCAGTCTCACGCACCCCTGGACAGGACGAGGTTCCACAGATACGCAGTATTTT.

This clone was counted a few times. The chain couples TRBV13 to TRBJ2-7; a possible D gene is TRBD1 (6 bases). Germline V lookup: CDR1 PRHDT, CDR2 FYEKMQ (reference sequence). V was clipped by 1 base and J by 2 bases, with 12 bases between them. CDR3 length: 15 residues. The CDR3 DNA reads TGTGCCAGCAGCTTAGTGGGGGCGCCGCCCTACGAGCAGTACTTC. Translation gives CASSLVGAPPYEQYF.

The chain uses TRBV28 and TRBJ2-1; 11 nucleotides agree with TRBD2. The CDR3 has 16 amino acids. Germline-derived CDR1 and CDR2 are MDHEN and SYDVKM. Trimming removed 7 bases from V and 4 bases from J; junction bases left unmatched: 9. CDR3 loop: CASTVGGTSGYNEQFF. Here the CDR3 DNA reads TGTGCCAGCACCGTAGGTGGGACTAGCGGATACAATGAGCAGTTCTTC.

The V gene is TRBV5-1, the J gene TRBJ2-3, with TRBD1 matching over 8 bases. This CDR3 spans 15 amino acids. Germline V gives CDR1 SGHRS, CDR2 YFSETQ. V gave up 1 base and J gave up 3 bases; unmatched junction bases: 4. CDR3: CASSLTGGNTDTQYF. DNA of the CDR3: TGCGCCAGCAGCTTGACAGGGGGGAATACAGATACGCAGTATTTT.